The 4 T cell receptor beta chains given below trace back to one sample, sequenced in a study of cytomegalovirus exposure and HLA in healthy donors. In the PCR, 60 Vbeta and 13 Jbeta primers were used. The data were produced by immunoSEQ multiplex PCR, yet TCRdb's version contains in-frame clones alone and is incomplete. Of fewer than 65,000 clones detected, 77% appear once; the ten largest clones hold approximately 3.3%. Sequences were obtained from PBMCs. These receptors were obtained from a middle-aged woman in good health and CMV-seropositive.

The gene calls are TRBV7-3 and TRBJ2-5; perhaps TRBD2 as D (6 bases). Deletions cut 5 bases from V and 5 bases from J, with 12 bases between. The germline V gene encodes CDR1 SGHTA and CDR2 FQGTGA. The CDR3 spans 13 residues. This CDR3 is CASSPGGVETQYF. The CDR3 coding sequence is TGTGCCAGCAGCCCGGGCGGGGTTGAGACCCAGTACTTC.

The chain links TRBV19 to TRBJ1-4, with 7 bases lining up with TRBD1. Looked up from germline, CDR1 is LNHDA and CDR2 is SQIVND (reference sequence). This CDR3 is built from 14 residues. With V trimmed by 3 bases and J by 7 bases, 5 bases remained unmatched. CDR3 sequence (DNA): TGTGCCAGTAGTATTCTAGGGGGCCGTGAAAAACTGTTTTTT. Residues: CASSILGGREKLFF.

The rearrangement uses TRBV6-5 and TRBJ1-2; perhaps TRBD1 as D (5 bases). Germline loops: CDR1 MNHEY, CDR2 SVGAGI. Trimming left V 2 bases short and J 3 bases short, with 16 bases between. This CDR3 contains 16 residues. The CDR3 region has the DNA TGTGCCAGCAGTTACCGGAGCGGGGGAAGGGACTATGGCTACACCTTC. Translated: CASSYRSGGRDYGYTF.

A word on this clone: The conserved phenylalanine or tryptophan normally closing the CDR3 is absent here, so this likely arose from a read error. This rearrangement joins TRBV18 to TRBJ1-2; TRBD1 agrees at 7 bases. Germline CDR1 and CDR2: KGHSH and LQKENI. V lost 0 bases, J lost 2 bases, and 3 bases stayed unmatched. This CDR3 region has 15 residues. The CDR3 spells CASSPPGQMNYGYTL. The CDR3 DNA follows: TGTGCCAGCTCACCACCGGGACAGATGAACTATGGCTACACCCTC.